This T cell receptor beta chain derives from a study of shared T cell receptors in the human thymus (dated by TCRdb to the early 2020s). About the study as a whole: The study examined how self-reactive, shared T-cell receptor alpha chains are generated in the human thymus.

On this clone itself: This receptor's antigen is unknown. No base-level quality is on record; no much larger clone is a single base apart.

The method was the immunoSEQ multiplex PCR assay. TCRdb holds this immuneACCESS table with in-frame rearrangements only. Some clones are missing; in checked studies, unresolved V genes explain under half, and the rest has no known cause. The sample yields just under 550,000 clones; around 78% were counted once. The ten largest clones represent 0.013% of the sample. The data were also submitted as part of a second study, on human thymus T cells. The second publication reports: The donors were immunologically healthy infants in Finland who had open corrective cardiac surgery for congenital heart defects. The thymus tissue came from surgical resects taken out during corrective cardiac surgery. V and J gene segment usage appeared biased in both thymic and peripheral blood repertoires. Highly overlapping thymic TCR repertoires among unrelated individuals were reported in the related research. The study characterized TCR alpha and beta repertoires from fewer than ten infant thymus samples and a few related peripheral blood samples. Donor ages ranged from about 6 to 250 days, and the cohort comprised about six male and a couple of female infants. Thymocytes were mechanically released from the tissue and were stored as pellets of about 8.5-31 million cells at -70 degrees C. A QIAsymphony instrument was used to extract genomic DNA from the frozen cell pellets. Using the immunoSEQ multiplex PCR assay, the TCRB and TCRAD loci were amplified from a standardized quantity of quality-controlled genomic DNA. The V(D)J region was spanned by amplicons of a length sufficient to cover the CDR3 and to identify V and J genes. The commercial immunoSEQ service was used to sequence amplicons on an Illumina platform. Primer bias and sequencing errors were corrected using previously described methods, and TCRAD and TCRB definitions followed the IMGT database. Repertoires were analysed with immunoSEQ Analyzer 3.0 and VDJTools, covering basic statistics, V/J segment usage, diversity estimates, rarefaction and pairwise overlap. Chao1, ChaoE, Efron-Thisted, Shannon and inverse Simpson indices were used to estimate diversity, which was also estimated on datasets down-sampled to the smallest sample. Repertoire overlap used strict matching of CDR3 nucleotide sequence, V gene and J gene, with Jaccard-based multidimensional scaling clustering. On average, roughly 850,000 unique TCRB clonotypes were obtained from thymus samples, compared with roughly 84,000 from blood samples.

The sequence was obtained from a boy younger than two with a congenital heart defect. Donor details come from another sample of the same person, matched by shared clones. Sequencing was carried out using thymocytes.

The DNA reads TGTGCCAGCAGTGGGGAGGGGGCCAAAAACATTCAGTACTTC. This is translated as CASSGEGAKNIQYF. This chain joins TRBV6-1 to TRBJ2-4, and TRBD2 matches 7 of the central bases. Taken from the germline V gene, the CDR1 and CDR2 loops are MNHNS and SASEGT. The CDR3 measures 14 amino acids from cysteine to phenylalanine. Only CDR3 DNA is held: 42 bases, read in frame from base 1. Trimming accounts for 4 bases at V and 1 base at J, while the number of junction bases matched to no gene is 1.